This T cell receptor (beta chain) was sequenced in a study of blood T cells in healthy people across ages. Study findings and constraints: The long-lived group displayed more naive CD4+ cells, plus higher diversity, than the aged donors did.

With V trimmed by 3 bases and J by 0 bases, 11 bases remained unmatched. The CDR3 runs 16 residues. Per germline, CDR1 DFQATT and CDR2 SNEGSKA (reference sequence). In the case of this clonotype: Its antigen remains unknown.

For the second PCR, which ran for about 6 to 11 cycles, a sample-barcoded 5' primer and a J-beta primer mix were used. TCRdb processed the 5' RACE reads anew with MiXCR; each CDR3 protein has one entry. The data contain over 1,500,000 distinct CDR3 sequences, approximately 39% of them singletons. Sequenced input: blood. The TCR was taken from a human donor in good health. The rearrangement links TRBV20-1 to TRBJ2-7; 7 bases match TRBD1. CDR3 loop: CSARKHRGYPSYEQYF. The CDR3 DNA reads as TGCAGTGCTAGGAAACACAGGGGTTATCCCTCCTACGAGCAGTACTTC.